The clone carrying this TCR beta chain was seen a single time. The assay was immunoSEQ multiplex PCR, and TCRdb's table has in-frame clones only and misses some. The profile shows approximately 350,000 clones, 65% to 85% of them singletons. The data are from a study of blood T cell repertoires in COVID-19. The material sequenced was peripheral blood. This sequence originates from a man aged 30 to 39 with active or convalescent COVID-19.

Here the CDR3 reads CASSQDLWGPLEQYF. The CDR3 DNA is TGTGCCAGCAGCCAAGATCTTTGGGGGCCTCTCGAGCAGTACTTC. The chain carries TRBV4-2 and TRBJ2-7, with D possibly matching TRBD1 (6 bases). Germline assignment: CDR1 LGHNA and CDR2 YNFKEQ. Trimming stripped 0 bases from V and 6 bases from J, with 15 bases between. The CDR3 sequence is 15 residues long.